This TCR beta chain was sequenced in a study of identical twins. This clonotype was seen repeatedly, ten times or more. What it recognizes is unknown. V was cut by 4 bases and J by 6 bases, with 13 bases left in between. The CDR3 runs 13 residues. Germline lookup yields CDR1 MNHEY and CDR2 SMNVEV (reference sequence). The study's findings and limits: Invariant MAIT and iNKT cells could partly confound zero-insertion analyses. Out-of-frame alpha sequences common to twins exhibited a surplus of low generation probability. Reduced insertions were recorded for abundant cord blood beta clonotypes, with no such pattern in memory repertoires.

Unique molecular identifiers were present on the cDNA, and a universal primer site came from template switching. TCRdb itself ran the 5' RACE reads through MiXCR, one entry per CDR3 protein. This table has approximately 470,000 distinct CDR3 sequences, about 14% appearing once. These data were also reused for a study on yellow fever vaccine responses in identical twins.

The specimen was CD4+ T cells sorted from blood. The receptor's source is a woman between 18 and 29 years old in good health. V is TRBV27 and J is TRBJ2-7; a possible D gene is TRBD2 (6 bases). CDR3: CASSWTGVGEQYF. The DNA of the CDR3 is TGTGCCAGCAGTTGGACGGGAGTAGGCGAGCAGTACTTC.